These T cell receptor beta chains were read from a single sample in a study of shared clonotypes between healthy human individuals. Assay used: immunoSEQ multiplex PCR; TCRdb lists only in-frame clones, some missing. The sample lists about 1.5 million clones, around 97% occurring once. The sample comprised naive CD4+ T cells sorted from blood. Source of these receptors: a man aged 25 to 40 in good health. Both conserved end residues are part of each CDR3. A D gene is named only where the DNA matches it firmly. Clone size, where shown, is once, few, many, or a class for clones that have expanded.

clone size	D gene	V gene	J gene	CDR3 protein	CDR3 DNA
once	NA	TRBV30	TRBJ2-5	CAWSVTAPGQTQYF	TGTGCCTGGAGTGTCACGGCCCCGGGCCAGACCCAGTACTTC
NA	TRBD2	TRBV5-4	TRBJ2-7	CASSLSSGSYEQYF	TGTGCCAGCAGCTTGTCTAGCGGGAGTTACGAGCAGTACTTC
NA	TRBD2	TRBV19	TRBJ2-4	CATTTSGRANIQYF	TGTGCCACGACGACTAGCGGGAGGGCTAACATTCAGTACTTC
NA	NA	TRBV7-6	TRBJ2-7	CASSSIRGPAGEQYF	TGTGCCAGCAGCTCAATTAGGGGCCCCGCTGGGGAGCAGTACTTC
NA	TRBD1	TRBV4-3	TRBJ2-5	CASSKTGSQETQYF	TGCGCCAGCAGCAAGACAGGGTCCCAAGAGACCCAGTACTTC
NA	NA	TRBV6-5	TRBJ2-5	CASSRQGGTETQYF	TGTGCCAGCAGCCGCCAAGGGGGTACGGAGACCCAGTACTTC
NA	NA	TRBV10-2	TRBJ2-1	CASKTEGGSYNEQFF	TGCGCCAGCAAAACGGAGGGGGGCAGCTACAATGAGCAGTTCTTC
NA	TRBD1	TRBV7-2	TRBJ1-1	CASSSNRGKMTEAFF	TGTGCCAGCAGCTCCAACAGGGGGAAGATGACTGAAGCTTTCTTT
once	TRBD2	TRBV7-9	TRBJ2-1	CASSLAITGGGNEQFF	TGTGCCAGCAGCTTAGCGATAACGGGAGGCGGGAATGAGCAGTTCTTC
NA	NA	TRBV7-2	TRBJ1-5	CASSPQGFNQPQHF	TGTGCCAGCAGCCCTCAGGGATTCAATCAGCCCCAGCATTTT
NA	NA	TRBV18	TRBJ1-3	CASSPRVGSSGNTIYF	TGTGCCAGCTCACCCCGAGTCGGATCCTCTGGAAACACCATATATTTT
NA	NA	TRBV6-5	TRBJ2-7	CASSERGYEQYF	TGTGCCAGCTCCGAAAGGGGCTACGAGCAGTACTTC
NA	NA	TRBV28	TRBJ2-1	CASLALARGEQFF	TGTGCCAGTCTGGCACTAGCCCGCGGGGAGCAGTTCTTC
NA	NA	TRBV6-5	TRBJ2-2	CASSYYSRVTGGELFF	TGTGCCAGCAGTTACTATTCAAGGGTAACGGGCGGGGAGCTGTTTTTT
NA	TRBD2	TRBV7-3	TRBJ2-1	CASSLGTSRNEQFF	TGTGCCAGCAGCTTAGGGACTAGTCGGAATGAGCAGTTCTTC
NA	NA	TRBV28	TRBJ1-5	CASSLPDRRGGNQPQHF	TGTGCCAGCAGTTTACCAGACAGGAGGGGAGGCAATCAGCCCCAGCATTTT
NA	TRBD1	TRBV6-5	TRBJ2-7	CASRPPGTGGGEQYF	TGTGCCAGCAGACCACCCGGGACAGGGGGCGGCGAGCAGTACTTC
once	NA	TRBV2	TRBJ1-2	CASRVWTTGYTF	TGTGCCAGCAGAGTCTGGACGACTGGCTACACCTTC
NA	TRBD1	TRBV5-5	TRBJ2-7	CASRTTGTDLYEQYF	TGTGCCAGCAGAACGACCGGGACAGATCTTTACGAGCAGTACTTC
NA	NA	TRBV10-3	TRBJ2-7	CAISPARDTLENVEQYF	TGTGCCATCAGCCCAGCCCGGGACACCTTAGAAAATGTCGAGCAGTACTTC
NA	NA	TRBV5-1	TRBJ2-3	CASSLAGGEDTQYF	TGCGCCAGCAGCTTGGCTGGGGGCGAAGATACGCAGTATTTT
NA	TRBD1	TRBV5-1	TRBJ2-3	CASSSSTGGVPTDTQYF	TGCGCCAGCAGCTCCTCGACAGGGGGCGTCCCAACAGATACGCAGTATTTT